The rows below give T cell receptor beta chains drawn from one sample of a study of T cells in tuberculosis. Assay: immunoSEQ multiplex PCR; the TCRdb copy retains only in-frame clones and omits some. Counted here are approximately 53,000 clones, 90% to 95% occurring once; the ten biggest clones make up about 1.3%. Sequenced here: PBMCs, sampled at tuberculosis diagnosis. All receptors derive from an adult with tuberculosis. The CDR3 runs from the conserved cysteine through the conserved F or W. D genes are given only for firm matches. For some rows the clone size is stated as once, few or many, or as a class when expanded; others skip it.

.,TRBJ2-7,TRBV7-9,.,TGTGCCAGCAGCTTATCTACCCTCTCCTACGAGCAGTACTTC,CASSLSTLSYEQYF
.,TRBJ2-1,TRBV6-5,TRBD2,TGTGCCAGCAGTTACTCGTCGATAGCGGGATCTGAGCAGTTCTTC,CASSYSSIAGSEQFF
.,TRBJ1-1,TRBV5-4,.,TGTGCCAGCAGCCCCCCCCCGCGGTTGGGGGCGAACACTGAAGCTTTCTTT,CASSPPPRLGANTEAFF
once,TRBJ2-7,TRBV15,TRBD1,TGTGCCACCAGCAGAGACAGGGGGCAAGGCTACGAGCAGTACTTC,CATSRDRGQGYEQYF
.,TRBJ2-7,TRBV28,.,TGTGCCAGCAGTTTGCTAATATCTTCCTACGAGCAGTACTTC,CASSLLISSYEQYF
once,TRBJ2-1,TRBV19,TRBD2,TGTGCCAGTAGTACCTTCGGCGGGGGTGGTGTGAATGAGCAGTTCTTC,CASSTFGGGGVNEQFF
.,TRBJ2-7,TRBV6-5,.,TGTGCCAGCAGTTTTACCGGGTACGAGCAGTACTTC,CASSFTGYEQYF
.,TRBJ2-1,TRBV11-1,TRBD2,TGTGCCAGCAGCCCAGGGAGGGCGGGTAATGAGCAGTTCTTC,CASSPGRAGNEQFF
few,TRBJ2-7,TRBV27,TRBD1,TGTGCCAGCAGTTCGAACACCGGACAGGGGGGATACGAGCAGTACTTC,CASSSNTGQGGYEQYF
.,TRBJ1-2,TRBV5-6,TRBD1,TGTGCCAGCAGCATCGGGACAGGGGTTTTTGGCTACACCTTC,CASSIGTGVFGYTF
.,TRBJ1-1,TRBV30,.,TGTGCCTGGAAGGGGATGCTAAACACTGAAGCTTTCTTT,CAWKGMLNTEAFF
.,TRBJ2-7,TRBV7-2,.,TGTGCCAGCAGCGGGTTGGGACACCCCTCCTACGAGCAGTACTTC,CASSGLGHPSYEQYF
.,TRBJ2-5,TRBV5-1,TRBD2,TGCGCCAGCAGCCTTGGGACTAGCGGTTTCCAAGAGACCCAGTACTTC,CASSLGTSGFQETQYF
.,TRBJ2-1,TRBV6-6,TRBD2,TGTGCCAGCAGTTACAGTAGCGGGCCTTACAATGAGCAGTTCTTC,CASSYSSGPYNEQFF
.,TRBJ2-1,TRBV4-1,TRBD2,TGCGCCAGCAGCCAAGCTAGCGGGGTCTCCAATGAGCAGTTCTTC,CASSQASGVSNEQFF
.,TRBJ2-7,TRBV4-3,.,TGCGCCAGCAGCCAAGATTCCCTATCTCCCCCCGAGCAGTACTTC,CASSQDSLSPPEQYF
few,TRBJ2-2,TRBV12-5,TRBD2,TGTGCTAGTGGTTTGGTTACGCACCCCGGACTAGCGGGAGGTCGGGGCACCGGGGAGCTGTTTTTT,CASGLVTHPGLAGGRGTGELFF
.,TRBJ1-2,TRBV19,TRBD1,TGTGCCAGTAGTGCGACCCTCCGGGACAGGGTGTTGATAGTTGGCTACACCTTC,CASSATLRDRVLIVGYTF
.,TRBJ1-5,TRBV6-1,.,TGTGCCAGCAGTGGCTTAACAGGGAACAATCAGCCCCAGCATTTT,CASSGLTGNNQPQHF
.,TRBJ2-7,TRBV7-9,.,TGTGCCAGCAGCTCGACTAGCTCCTACGAGCAGTACTTC,CASSSTSSYEQYF
.,TRBJ2-1,TRBV6-6,.,TGTGCCAGCAGTTACTCCGCAGGGAGGTTACACAATGAGCAGTTCTTC,CASSYSAGRLHNEQFF
.,TRBJ2-1,TRBV28,TRBD2,TGTGCCAGCAGTTTAGGAACCGGGACTAGAGTCTTCACTAAGCAGTTCTTC,CASSLGTGTRVFTKQFF
.,TRBJ2-1,TRBV27,.,TGTGCCAACATAAGACAGTCCTACAATGAGCAGTTCTTC,CANIRQSYNEQFF
.,TRBJ1-1,TRBV7-3,TRBD1,TGTGCCAGCAGCCCCCAGGGACAGGGGGCTGAAGCTTTCTTT,CASSPQGQGAEAFF
once,TRBJ1-2,TRBV4-3,.,TGCGCCAGCAGCCAAGATCAGGGGAACTATGGCTACACCTTC,CASSQDQGNYGYTF
once,TRBJ1-5,TRBV28,TRBD1,TGTGCCAGCAGTTTGGGACAGGGAGGTAATCAGCCCCAGCATTTT,CASSLGQGGNQPQHF
.,TRBJ2-3,TRBV11-2,.,TGTGCCAGCAGCCCATTCACAGATACGCAGTATTTT,CASSPFTDTQYF
.,TRBJ2-7,TRBV4-1,TRBD1,TGCGCCAGCAGCCAAGTCCATGCTCCGGGACAGGGGGCTTACGAGCAGTACTTC,CASSQVHAPGQGAYEQYF